Sequencing of this T cell receptor beta chain was carried out in a study of blood T cell repertoires in COVID-19. Study-level background: Both acute and convalescent COVID-19 samples were obtained from the United States, Italy and Spain.

V shed 1 base and J shed 7 bases, with 7 bases lying between them. Germline CDR1 is SNHLY and CDR2 is FYNNEI. This CDR3 comprises 12 residues. Authors' data handling: Reference gene primers were amplified, and this amplification served to estimate nucleated cell counts. TCRdb's copy holds only in-frame clones and misses some; the assay was immunoSEQ multiplex PCR. V and J calls plus clone size are reproduced from that table; the DNA served to infer D and trimming. The data show about 100,000 clones, around four fifths seen once. The chain carries TRBV2 and TRBJ1-2; D gene unclear. Source material: peripheral blood. The source is a man over 45 with active or convalescent COVID-19. CDR3 bases: TGTGCCAGCAGTGAAGGGCTAGTTGGCTACACCTTC. Amino acids: CASSEGLVGYTF. Together with reference TRBV2 and TRBJ1-2, the CDR3 gives the full variable domain: EPEVTQTPSHQVTQMGQEVILRCVPISNHLYFYWYRQILGQKVEFLVSFYNNEISEKSEIFDDQFSVERPDGSNFTLKIRSTKLEDSAMYFCASSEGLVGYTFGSGTRLTVV.